This is a list of T cell receptor beta chains from one sample in a study of blood T cells in healthy people across ages. MiXCR was run by TCRdb on the 5' RACE reads, yielding one entry per CDR3 protein. The sample shows about 900,000 distinct CDR3 sequences, approximately 49% of them seen only once. Sequencing was performed on blood. The source of these receptors is a man aged 25-45 years in good health. The CDR3 runs from the conserved cysteine through the conserved F or W. Each record gives: clone size, V gene, D gene, J gene, CDR3 DNA, CDR3 protein. A D gene is named only where the DNA matches it firmly. Clone sizes are given selectively: once, few, many, or a class where the clone is expanded.

>-|TRBV27|TRBD2|TRBJ2-1
TGTACCAGCATTGCCACTAGCGAGGATGAGCAGTTCTTC
CTSIATSEDEQFF
>-|TRBV6-4|-|TRBJ2-1
TGTGCCAGCAGTGACACCGCCCGACAAGAGTACAATGAGCAGTTCTTC
CASSDTARQEYNEQFF
>-|TRBV6-1|TRBD2|TRBJ2-3
TGTGCCAGCAGTGAACTAGCGGGACCAGATACGCAGTATTTT
CASSELAGPDTQYF
>-|TRBV19|TRBD1|TRBJ2-7
TGTGCCAGTAGCACTGGGACAGGGGTGGCCGAGCAGTACTTC
CASSTGTGVAEQYF
>-|TRBV21-1|-|TRBJ2-1
TGTGCCAGCAGCAAAGTCCGGAGGACCTCCTACAATGAGCAGTTCTTC
CASSKVRRTSYNEQFF
>few|TRBV12-3/TRBV12-4|TRBD2|TRBJ2-3
TGTGCCAGCAGTCAGACTAGCGGGAGCATAGATACGCAGTATTTT
CASSQTSGSIDTQYF
>-|TRBV2|TRBD1|TRBJ1-5
TGTGCCAGCAGCGGCACCACAGGGGTTCATCAGCCCCAGCATTTT
CASSGTTGVHQPQHF
>few|TRBV28|-|TRBJ2-7
TGTGCCAGCAGTCGGGGTATAGCCGAGCAGTACTTC
CASSRGIAEQYF
>few|TRBV2|TRBD1|TRBJ2-7
TGTGCCAGCACTGGACAGGGCGCCTACGAGCAGTACTTC
CASTGQGAYEQYF
>few|TRBV14|-|TRBJ1-2
TGTGCCAGCAGCCCTCGGGGCTTTAACTATGGCTACACCTTC
CASSPRGFNYGYTF
>-|TRBV6-5|TRBD2|TRBJ2-3
TGTGCCAGCAGCCTTACTAGCGGGGGTCTGGTCCTCACAGATACGCAGTATTTT
CASSLTSGGLVLTDTQYF
>-|TRBV14|-|TRBJ2-2
TGTGCCAGCAGCCAGGCGGTCCTCACCGGGGAGCTGTTTTTT
CASSQAVLTGELFF
>-|TRBV11-2|-|TRBJ2-5
TGTGCCAGCAGCTTAGATCTGGGGGATGACCAGTACTTC
CASSLDLGDDQYF
>-|TRBV7-2|-|TRBJ2-3
TGTGCCAGCAGCCAGCTTTTGGGGGAAGGGGCGGATACGCAGTATTTT
CASSQLLGEGADTQYF
>-|TRBV13|-|TRBJ1-4
TGTGCCAGCAGCCAAAGACAGGCTAATGAAAAACTGTTTTTT
CASSQRQANEKLFF
>few|TRBV6-5|TRBD1|TRBJ2-5
TGTGCCAGCAGCGAAGGACAGGCTATTGTGAAGACCCAGTACTTC
CASSEGQAIVKTQYF
>-|TRBV5-6|-|TRBJ1-2
TGTGCCAGCAGCCGGGGCAGGGCTAACTATGGCTACACCTTC
CASSRGRANYGYTF
>-|TRBV28|TRBD1|TRBJ2-7
TGTGCCAGCGTAGATTCCGGGACAGGGGGTTACGAGCAGTACTTC
CASVDSGTGGYEQYF
>-|TRBV27|TRBD1|TRBJ2-2
TGTGCCAGCAGTTTAAAACCCGACAGGGAACACGGGGAGCTGTTTTTT
CASSLKPDREHGELFF
>few|TRBV27|-|TRBJ2-7
TGTGCCAGCAGTTTTGGGGGGACTCCCTACGAGCAGTACTTC
CASSFGGTPYEQYF
>-|TRBV3-1|-|TRBJ1-5
TGTGCCAGCAGCCCCTTTGAGGAACAGCCCCAGCATTTT
CASSPFEEQPQHF
>few|TRBV20-1|-|TRBJ2-7
TGCAGTGCTAGTGCGGGTAACTCCTACGAGCAGTACTTC
CSASAGNSYEQYF
>-|TRBV7-2|-|TRBJ2-5
TGCGCCAGCAGCTTAGGGTATCAGTCTGAGACCCAGTACTTC
CASSLGYQSETQYF
>few|TRBV7-3|-|TRBJ2-7
TGTGCCAGCAGCTTAACATCCGCGTCTGGCGAGCAGTACTTC
CASSLTSASGEQYF
>few|TRBV6-6|TRBD2|TRBJ2-1
TGTGCCAGCAGTTCCGAGGCTAGCGGGGCATACAATGAGCAGTTCTTC
CASSSEASGAYNEQFF
>-|TRBV7-9|-|TRBJ1-2
TGTGCCAGCAGCGGGGGGGGCCTACTACCTCCCAACTATGGCTACACCTTC
CASSGGGLLPPNYGYTF
>-|TRBV5-1|-|TRBJ2-1
TGCGCCAGCAGCCTGAACCCGACTCGAAACTGGAACAATGAGCAGTTCTTC
CASSLNPTRNWNNEQFF
>few|TRBV7-6|-|TRBJ2-1
TGTGCCAGCAGCTTAGTTCAGGGGAGGAATGAGCAGTTCTTC
CASSLVQGRNEQFF